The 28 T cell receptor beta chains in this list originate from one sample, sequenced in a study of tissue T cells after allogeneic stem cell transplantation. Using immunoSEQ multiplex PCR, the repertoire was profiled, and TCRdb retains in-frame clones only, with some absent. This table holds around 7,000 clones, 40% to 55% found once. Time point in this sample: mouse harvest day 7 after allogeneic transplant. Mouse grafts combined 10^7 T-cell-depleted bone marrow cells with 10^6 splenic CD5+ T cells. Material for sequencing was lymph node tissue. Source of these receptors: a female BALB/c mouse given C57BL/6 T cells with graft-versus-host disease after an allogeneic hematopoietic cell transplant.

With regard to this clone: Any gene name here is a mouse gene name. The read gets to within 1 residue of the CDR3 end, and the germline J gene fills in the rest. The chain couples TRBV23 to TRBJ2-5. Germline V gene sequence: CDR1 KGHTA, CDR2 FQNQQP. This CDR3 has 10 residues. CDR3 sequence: CSSSRDTQYF. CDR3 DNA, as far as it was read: TGCTCCAGCAGCCGAGACACCCAGTAC.

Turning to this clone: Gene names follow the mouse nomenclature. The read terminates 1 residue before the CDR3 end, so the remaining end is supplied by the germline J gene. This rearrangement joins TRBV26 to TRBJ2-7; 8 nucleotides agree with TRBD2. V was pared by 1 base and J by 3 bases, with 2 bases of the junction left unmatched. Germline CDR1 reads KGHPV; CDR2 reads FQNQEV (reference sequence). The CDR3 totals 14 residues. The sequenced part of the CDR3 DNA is TGTGCCAGCAGTCTGTGGACTGGGAACTATGAACAGTAC. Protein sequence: CASSLWTGNYEQY. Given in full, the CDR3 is CASSLWTGNYEQYF.

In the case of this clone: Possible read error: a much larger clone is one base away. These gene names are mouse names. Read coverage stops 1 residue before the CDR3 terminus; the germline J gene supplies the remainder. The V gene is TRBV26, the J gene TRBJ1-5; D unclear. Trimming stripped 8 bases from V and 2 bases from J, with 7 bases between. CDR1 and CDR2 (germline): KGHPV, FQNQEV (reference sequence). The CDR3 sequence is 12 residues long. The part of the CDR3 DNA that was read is TGTGCCAGCGGTCGGGACAACCAGGCTCCGCTT. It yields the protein CASGRDNQAPL. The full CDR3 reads CASGRDNQAPLF.

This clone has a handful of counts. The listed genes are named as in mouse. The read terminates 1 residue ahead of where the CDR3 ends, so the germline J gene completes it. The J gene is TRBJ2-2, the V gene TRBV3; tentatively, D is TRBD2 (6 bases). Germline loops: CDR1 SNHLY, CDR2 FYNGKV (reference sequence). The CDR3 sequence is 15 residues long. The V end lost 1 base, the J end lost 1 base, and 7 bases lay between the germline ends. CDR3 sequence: CASSLDGGNTGQLYF. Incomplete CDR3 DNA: TGTGCCAGCAGCTTAGATGGGGGAAACACCGGGCAGCTCTAC. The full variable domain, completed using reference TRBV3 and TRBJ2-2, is GPKVLQIPSHQIIDMGQMVTLNCDPVSNHLYFYWYKQILGQQMEFLVNFYNGKVMEKSKLFKDQFSVERPDGSYFTLKIQPTALEDSAVYFCASSLDGGNTGQLYFGEGSKLTVL.

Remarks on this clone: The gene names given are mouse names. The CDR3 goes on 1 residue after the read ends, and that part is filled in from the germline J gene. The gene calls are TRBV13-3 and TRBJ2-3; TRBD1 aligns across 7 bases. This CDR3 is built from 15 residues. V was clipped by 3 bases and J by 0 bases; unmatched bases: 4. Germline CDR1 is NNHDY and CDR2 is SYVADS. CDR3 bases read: TGTGCCAGCAGTGGCCGGGACAGTAGTGCAGAAACGCTGTAT. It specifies CASSGRDSSAETLY. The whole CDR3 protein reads CASSGRDSSAETLYF.

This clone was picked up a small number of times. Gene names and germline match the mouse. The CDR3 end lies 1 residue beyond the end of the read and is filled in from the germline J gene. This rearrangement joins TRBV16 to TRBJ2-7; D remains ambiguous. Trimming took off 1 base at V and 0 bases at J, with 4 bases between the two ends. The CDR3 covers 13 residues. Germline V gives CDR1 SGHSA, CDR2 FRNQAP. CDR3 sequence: CASSLVGSYEQYF. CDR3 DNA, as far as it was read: TGTGCAAGCAGCTTAGTGGGCTCCTATGAACAGTAC.

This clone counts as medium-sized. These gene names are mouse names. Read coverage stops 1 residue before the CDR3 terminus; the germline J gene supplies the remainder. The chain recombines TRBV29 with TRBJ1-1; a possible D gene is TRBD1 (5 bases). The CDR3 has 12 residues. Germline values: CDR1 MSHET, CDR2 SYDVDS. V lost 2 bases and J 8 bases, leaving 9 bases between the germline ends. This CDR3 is CASSLRRVEVFF. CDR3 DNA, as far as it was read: TGTGCTAGCAGTTTACGCAGGGTGGAAGTCTTC. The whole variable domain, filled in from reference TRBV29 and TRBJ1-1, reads DMKVTQMPRYLIKRMGENVLLECGQDMSHETMYWYRQDPGLGLQLIYISYDVDSNSEGDIPKGYRVSRKKREHFSLILDSAKTNQTSVYFCASSLRRVEVFFGKGTRLTVV.

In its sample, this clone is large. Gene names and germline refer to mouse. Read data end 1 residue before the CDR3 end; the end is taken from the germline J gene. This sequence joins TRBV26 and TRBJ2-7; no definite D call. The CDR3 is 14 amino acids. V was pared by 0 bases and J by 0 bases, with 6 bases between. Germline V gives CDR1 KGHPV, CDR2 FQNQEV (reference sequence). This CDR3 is CASSLSRSSYEQYF. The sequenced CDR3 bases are TGTGCCAGCAGTCTGTCCAGGAGCTCCTATGAACAGTAC.

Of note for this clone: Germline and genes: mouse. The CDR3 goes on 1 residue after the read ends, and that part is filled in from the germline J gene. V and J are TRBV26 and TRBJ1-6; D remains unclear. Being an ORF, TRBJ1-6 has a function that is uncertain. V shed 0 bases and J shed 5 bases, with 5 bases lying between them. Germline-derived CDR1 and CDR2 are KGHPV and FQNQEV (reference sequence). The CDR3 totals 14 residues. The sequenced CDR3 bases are TGTGCCAGCAGTCTGTCCGCAAATAATTCGCCCCTCTAC. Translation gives CASSLSANNSPLY. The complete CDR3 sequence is CASSLSANNSPLYF.

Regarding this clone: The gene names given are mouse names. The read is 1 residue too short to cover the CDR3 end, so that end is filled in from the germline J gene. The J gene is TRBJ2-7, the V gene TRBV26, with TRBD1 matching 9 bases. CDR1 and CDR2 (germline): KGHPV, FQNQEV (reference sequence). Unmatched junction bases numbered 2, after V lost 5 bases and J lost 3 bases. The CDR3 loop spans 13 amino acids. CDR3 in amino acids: CASSSGQGYEQYF. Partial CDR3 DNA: TGTGCCAGCAGTTCGGGACAGGGCTATGAACAGTAC.

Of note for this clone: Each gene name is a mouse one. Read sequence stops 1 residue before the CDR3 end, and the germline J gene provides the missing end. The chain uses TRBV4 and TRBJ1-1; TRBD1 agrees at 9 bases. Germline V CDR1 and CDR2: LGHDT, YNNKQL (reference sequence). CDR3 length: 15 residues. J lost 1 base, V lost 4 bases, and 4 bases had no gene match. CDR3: CASSSLDRGNTEVFF. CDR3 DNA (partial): TGTGCCAGCAGCTCCTTGGACAGGGGGAACACAGAAGTCTTC. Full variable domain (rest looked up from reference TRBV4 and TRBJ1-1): ETAVFQTPNYHVTQVGNEVSFNCKQTLGHDTMYWYKQDSKKLLKIMFSYNNKQLIVNETVPRRFSPQSSDKAHLNLRIKSVEPEDSAVYLCASSSLDRGNTEVFFGKGTRLTVV.

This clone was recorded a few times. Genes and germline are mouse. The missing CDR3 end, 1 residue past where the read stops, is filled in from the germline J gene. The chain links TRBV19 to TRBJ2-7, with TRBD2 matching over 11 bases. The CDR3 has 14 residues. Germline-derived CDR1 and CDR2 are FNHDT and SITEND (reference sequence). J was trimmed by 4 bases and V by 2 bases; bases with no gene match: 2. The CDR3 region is CASSIRDWGYEQYF. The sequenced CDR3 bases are TGTGCCAGCAGTATCCGGGACTGGGGGTATGAACAGTAC.

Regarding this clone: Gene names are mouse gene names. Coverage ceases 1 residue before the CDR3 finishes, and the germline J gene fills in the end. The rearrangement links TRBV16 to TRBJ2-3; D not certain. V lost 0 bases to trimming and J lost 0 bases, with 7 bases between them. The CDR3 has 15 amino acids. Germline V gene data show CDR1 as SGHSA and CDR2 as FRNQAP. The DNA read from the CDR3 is TGTGCAAGCAGCTTAGAGGGCGGGAGTGCAGAAACGCTGTAT. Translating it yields CASSLEGGSAETLY. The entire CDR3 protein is CASSLEGGSAETLYF.

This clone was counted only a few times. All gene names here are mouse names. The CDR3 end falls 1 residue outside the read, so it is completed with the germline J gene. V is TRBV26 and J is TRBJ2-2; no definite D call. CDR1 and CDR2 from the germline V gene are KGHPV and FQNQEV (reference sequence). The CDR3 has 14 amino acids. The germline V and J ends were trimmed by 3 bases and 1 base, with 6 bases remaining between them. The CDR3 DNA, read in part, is TGTGCCAGCAGTCTCAACCTAAACACCGGGCAGCTCTAC. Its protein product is CASSLNLNTGQLY. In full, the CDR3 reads CASSLNLNTGQLYF. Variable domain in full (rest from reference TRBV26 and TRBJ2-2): NSKVIQTPRYLVKGQGQKAKMRCIPEKGHPVVFWYQQNKNNEFKFLINFQNQEVLQQIDMTEKRFSAECPSNSPCSLEIQSSEAGDSALYLCASSLNLNTGQLYFGEGSKLTVL.

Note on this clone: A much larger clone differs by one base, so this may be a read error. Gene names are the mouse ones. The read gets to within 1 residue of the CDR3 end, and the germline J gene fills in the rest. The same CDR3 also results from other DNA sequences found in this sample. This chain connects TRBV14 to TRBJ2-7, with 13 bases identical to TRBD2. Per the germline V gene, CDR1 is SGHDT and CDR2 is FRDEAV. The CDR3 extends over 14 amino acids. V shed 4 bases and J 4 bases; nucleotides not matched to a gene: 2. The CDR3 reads CASSPGLGGYEQYF. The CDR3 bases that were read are TGTGCCAGCAGTCCGGGACTGGGGGGGTATGAACAGTAC.

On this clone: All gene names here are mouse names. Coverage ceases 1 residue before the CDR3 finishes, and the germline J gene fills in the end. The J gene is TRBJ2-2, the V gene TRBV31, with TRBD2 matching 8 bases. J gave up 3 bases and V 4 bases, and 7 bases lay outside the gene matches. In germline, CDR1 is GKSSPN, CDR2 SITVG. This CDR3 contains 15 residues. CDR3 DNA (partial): TGTGCCTGGAAACGGGGGGGCGAGGACACCGGGCAGCTCTAC. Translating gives CAWKRGGEDTGQLY. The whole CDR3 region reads CAWKRGGEDTGQLYF.

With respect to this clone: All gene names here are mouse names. The CDR3 reads CASSQGTGGHNSPLYF. The CDR3 bases that were read are TGTGCCAGCAGCCAAGGGACAGGGGGCCATAATTCGCCCCTCTAC. The rearrangement uses TRBV5 and TRBJ1-6; 11 bases are a match to TRBD1. The observed sequence ends 1 residue before the CDR3 terminus, with the missing tail filled in from the germline J gene. TRBJ1-6 is classed as an ORF, of uncertain function. The V and J ends lost 1 base and 5 bases, in that order; junction bases with no gene match: 1. CDR1 is LGHNA, CDR2 YNLKQL, per germline (reference sequence). The CDR3 runs 16 residues.

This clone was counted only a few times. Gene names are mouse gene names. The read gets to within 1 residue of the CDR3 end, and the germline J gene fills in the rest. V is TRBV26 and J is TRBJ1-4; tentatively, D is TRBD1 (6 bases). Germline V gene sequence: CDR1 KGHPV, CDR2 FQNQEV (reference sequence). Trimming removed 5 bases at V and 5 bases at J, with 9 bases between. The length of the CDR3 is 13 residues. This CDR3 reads CASSTGRNERLFF. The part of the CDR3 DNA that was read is TGTGCCAGCAGTACAGGGAGAAACGAAAGATTATTT.

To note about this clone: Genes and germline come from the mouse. The CDR3 is CASSQGFTEVFF. CDR3 DNA (partial): TGTGCCAGCAGTCAGGGGTTCACAGAAGTCTTC. The rearrangement joins TRBV26 to TRBJ1-1; D may be TRBD1 (5 bases). The read falls 1 residue short of the CDR3 end, and the missing part is taken from the germline J gene. The V and J ends lost 4 bases and 4 bases respectively, with 7 bases between them. This CDR3 has 12 amino acids. Germline V gene lookup returns CDR1 KGHPV and CDR2 FQNQEV (reference sequence).

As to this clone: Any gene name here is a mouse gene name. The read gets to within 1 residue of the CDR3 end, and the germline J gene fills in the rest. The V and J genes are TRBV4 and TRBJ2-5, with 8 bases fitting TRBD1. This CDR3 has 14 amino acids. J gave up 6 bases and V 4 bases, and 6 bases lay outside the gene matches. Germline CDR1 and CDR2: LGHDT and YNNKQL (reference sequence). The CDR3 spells CASSFLNRGDTQYF. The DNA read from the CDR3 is TGTGCCAGCAGCTTCCTCAACAGGGGGGACACCCAGTAC.

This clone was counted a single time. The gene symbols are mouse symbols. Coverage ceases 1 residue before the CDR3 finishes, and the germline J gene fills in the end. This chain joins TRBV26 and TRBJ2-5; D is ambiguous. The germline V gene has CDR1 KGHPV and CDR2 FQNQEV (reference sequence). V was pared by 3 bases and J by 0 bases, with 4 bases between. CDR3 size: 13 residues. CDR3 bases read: TGTGCCAGCAGTCTTCCTAACCAAGACACCCAGTAC. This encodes CASSLPNQDTQY. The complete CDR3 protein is CASSLPNQDTQYF. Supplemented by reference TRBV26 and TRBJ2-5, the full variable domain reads NSKVIQTPRYLVKGQGQKAKMRCIPEKGHPVVFWYQQNKNNEFKFLINFQNQEVLQQIDMTEKRFSAECPSNSPCSLEIQSSEAGDSALYLCASSLPNQDTQYFGPGTRLLVL.

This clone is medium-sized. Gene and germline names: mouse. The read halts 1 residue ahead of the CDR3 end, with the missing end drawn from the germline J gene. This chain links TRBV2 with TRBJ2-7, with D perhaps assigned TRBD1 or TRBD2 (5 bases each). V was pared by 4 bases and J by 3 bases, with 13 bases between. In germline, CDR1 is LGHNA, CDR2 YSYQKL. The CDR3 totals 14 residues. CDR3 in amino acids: CASSPLRDGYEQYF. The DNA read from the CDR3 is TGTGCCAGCAGCCCCCTCCGGGACGGCTATGAACAGTAC.

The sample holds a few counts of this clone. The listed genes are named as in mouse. The CDR3 bases that were read are TGTGCCAGCTCCCCCGGGACAGACCAGGCTCCGCTT. The encoded protein is CASSPGTDQAPL. The CDR3 in full is CASSPGTDQAPLF. This chain connects TRBV12-2 to TRBJ1-5; 7 nucleotides match TRBD1. The CDR3 is cut off 1 residue early in the read; its end comes from the germline J gene. The CDR3 has 13 amino acids. The ends lost 4 bases at V and 5 bases at J; junction bases unmatched: 4. Looked up from germline, CDR1 is SGHLS and CDR2 is HYDKME.

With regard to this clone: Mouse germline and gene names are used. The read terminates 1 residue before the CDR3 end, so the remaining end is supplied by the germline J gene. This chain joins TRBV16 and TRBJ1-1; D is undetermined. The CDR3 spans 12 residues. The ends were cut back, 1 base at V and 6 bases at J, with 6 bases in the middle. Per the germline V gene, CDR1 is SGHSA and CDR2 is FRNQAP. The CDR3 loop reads CASSLVGPEVFF. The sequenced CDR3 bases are TGTGCAAGCAGCTTAGTTGGCCCAGAAGTCTTC.

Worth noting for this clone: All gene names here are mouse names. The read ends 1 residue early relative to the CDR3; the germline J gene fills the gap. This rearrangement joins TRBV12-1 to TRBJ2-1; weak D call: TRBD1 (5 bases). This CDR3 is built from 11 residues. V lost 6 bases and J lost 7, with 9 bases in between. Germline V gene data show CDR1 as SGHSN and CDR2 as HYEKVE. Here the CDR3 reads CASLGEAEQFF. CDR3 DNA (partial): TGTGCCAGCCTAGGGGAGGCTGAGCAGTTC.

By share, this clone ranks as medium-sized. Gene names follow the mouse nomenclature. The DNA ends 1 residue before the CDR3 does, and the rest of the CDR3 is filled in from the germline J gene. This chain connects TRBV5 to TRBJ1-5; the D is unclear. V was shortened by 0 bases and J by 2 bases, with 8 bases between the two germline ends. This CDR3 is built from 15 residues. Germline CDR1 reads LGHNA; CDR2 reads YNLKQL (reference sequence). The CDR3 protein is CASSQDGWDNQAPLF. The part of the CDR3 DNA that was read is TGTGCCAGCAGCCAAGATGGGTGGGACAACCAGGCTCCGCTT.

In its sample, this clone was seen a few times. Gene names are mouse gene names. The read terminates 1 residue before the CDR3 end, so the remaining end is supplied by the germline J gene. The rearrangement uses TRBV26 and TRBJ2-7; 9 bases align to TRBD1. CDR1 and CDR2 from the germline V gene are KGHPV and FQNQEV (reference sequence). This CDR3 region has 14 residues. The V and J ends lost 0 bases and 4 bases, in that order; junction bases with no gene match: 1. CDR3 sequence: CASSLSGQGYEQYF. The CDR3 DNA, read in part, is TGTGCCAGCAGTCTGTCAGGACAGGGGTATGAACAGTAC.

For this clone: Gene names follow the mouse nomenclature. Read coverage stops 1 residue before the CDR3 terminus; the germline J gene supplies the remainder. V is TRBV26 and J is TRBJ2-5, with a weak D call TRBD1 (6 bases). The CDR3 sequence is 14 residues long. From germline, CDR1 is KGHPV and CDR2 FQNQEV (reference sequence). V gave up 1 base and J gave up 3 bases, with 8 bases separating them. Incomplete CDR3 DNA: TGTGCCAGCAGTCTGTTGGGGACACAAGACACCCAGTAC. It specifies CASSLLGTQDTQY. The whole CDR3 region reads CASSLLGTQDTQYF.